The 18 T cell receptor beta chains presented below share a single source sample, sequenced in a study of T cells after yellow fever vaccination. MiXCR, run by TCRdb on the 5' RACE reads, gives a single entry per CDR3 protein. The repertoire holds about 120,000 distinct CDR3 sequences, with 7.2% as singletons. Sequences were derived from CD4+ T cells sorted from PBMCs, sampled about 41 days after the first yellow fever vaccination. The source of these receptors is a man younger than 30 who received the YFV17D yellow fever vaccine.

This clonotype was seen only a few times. The CDR3: CASSSSRRNHTF. CDR3 coding DNA: TGTGCCAGCAGCTCCTCGAGGCGTAACCACACCTTC. V gene TRBV11-2 combines with J gene TRBJ1-2; D is undetermined. The CDR3 loop spans 12 amino acids. Trimming took 4 bases from V and 12 from J, leaving 15 bases between them. Germline V CDR1 and CDR2: SGHAT, FQNNGV.

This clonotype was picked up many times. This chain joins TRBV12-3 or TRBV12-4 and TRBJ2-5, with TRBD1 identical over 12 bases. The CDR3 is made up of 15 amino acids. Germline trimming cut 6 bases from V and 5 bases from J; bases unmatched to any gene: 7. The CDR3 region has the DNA TGTGCCAGCAGACCCGGGACAGGGGGCGGGGAGACCCAGTACTTC. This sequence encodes CASRPGTGGGETQYF.

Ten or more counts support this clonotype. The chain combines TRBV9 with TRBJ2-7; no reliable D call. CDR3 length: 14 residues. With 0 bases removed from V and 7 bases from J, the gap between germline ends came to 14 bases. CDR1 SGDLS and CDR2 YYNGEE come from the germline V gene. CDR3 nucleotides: TGTGCCAGCAGCGTAGAGTCCGGTTGGACGGAGCAGTACTTC. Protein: CASSVESGWTEQYF. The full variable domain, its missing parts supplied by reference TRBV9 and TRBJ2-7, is DSGVTQTPKHLITATGQRVTLRCSPRSGDLSVYWYQQSLDQGLQFLIQYYNGEERAKGNILERFSAQQFPDLHSELNLSSLELGDSALYFCASSVESGWTEQYFGPGTRLTVT.

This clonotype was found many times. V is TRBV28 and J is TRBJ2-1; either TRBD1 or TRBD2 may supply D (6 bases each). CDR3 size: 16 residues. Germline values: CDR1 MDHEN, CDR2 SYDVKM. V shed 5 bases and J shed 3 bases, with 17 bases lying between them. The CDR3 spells CASSPSGARGYNEQFF. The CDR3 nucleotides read TGTGCCAGCAGTCCTTCGGGGGCGAGAGGCTACAATGAGCAGTTCTTC.

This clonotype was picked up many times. In DNA form, the CDR3 reads TGTGCCAGCAGCTATCAGGCGTCCCTGAACACTGAAGCTTTCTTT. As protein: CASSYQASLNTEAFF. The chain joins TRBV7-2 to TRBJ1-1; D is ambiguous. The V and J ends lost 4 bases and 0 bases respectively, with 12 bases between them. Per the germline V gene, CDR1 is SGHTA and CDR2 is FQGNSA. The length of the CDR3 is 15 residues.

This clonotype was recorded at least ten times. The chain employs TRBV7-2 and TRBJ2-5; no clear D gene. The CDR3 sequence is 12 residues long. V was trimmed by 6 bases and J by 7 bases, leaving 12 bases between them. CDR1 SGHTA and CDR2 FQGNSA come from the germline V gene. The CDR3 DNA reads TGTGCCAGCAGTTCCTCCCCCAGGACCCAGTACTTC. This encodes CASSSSPRTQYF.

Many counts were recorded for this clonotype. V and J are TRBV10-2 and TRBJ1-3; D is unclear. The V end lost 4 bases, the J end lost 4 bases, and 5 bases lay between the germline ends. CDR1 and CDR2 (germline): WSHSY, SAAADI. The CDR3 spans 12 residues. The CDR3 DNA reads TGCGCCAGCAGTGCGTCAGGAAACACCATATATTTT. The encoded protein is CASSASGNTIYF.

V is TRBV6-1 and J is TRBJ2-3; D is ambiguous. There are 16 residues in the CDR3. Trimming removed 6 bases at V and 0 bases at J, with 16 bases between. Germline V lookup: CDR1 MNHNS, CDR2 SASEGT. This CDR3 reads CASSPMTLISTDTQYF. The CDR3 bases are TGTGCCAGCAGCCCTATGACTTTAATTAGCACAGATACGCAGTATTTT.

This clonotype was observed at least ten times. This CDR3 is CSAYRGGSYNEQFF. In nucleotides, the CDR3 is TGCAGCGCTTACAGGGGCGGTTCCTACAATGAGCAGTTCTTC. J is TRBJ2-1 and V is TRBV29-1; 7 bases line up with TRBD1. Germline-derived CDR1 and CDR2 are SQVTM and ANQGSEA. After removal of 7 bases from V and 1 base from J, the junction contained 7 bases not matched to a gene. The CDR3 runs to 14 residues.

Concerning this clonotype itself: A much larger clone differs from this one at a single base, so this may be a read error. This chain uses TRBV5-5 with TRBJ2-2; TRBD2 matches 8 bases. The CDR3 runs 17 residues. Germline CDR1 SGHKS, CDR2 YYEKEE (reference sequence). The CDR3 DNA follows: TGTGCCAGCGGCTTTGGGATAGGACTAGCCATCACCGGGGAGCTGTTTTTT. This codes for CASGFGIGLAITGELFF.

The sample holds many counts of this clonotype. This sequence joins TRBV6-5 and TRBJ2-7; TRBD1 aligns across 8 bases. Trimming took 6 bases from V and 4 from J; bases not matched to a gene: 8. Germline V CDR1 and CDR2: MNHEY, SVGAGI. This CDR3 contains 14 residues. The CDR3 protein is CASSRGTGQYEQYV. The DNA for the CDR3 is TGTGCCAGCAGCCGCGGGACAGGCCAATACGAGCAGTACGTC.

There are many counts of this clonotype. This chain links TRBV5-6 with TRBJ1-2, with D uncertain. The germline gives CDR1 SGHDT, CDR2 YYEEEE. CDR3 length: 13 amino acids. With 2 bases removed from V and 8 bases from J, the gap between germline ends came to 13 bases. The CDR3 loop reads CASSFAPKGGYTF. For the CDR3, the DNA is TGTGCCAGCAGCTTTGCCCCTAAGGGCGGCTACACCTTC.

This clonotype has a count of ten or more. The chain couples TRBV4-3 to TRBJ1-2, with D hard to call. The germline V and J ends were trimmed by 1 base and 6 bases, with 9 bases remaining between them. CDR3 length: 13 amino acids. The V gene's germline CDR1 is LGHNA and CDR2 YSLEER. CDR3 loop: CASSQAEGDGYTF. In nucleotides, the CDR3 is TGCGCCAGCAGCCAAGCCGAGGGCGATGGCTACACCTTC.

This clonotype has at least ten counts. DNA of the CDR3: TGTGCCAGCAGCTTAGCGCGAGACAGGTTCAGCTCCTACGAGCAGTACTTC. Translating gives CASSLARDRFSSYEQYF. The rearrangement joins TRBV7-6 to TRBJ2-7; tentatively, D is TRBD1 (6 bases). V was trimmed by 0 bases and J by 0 bases, leaving 15 bases between them. CDR1 is SGHVS and CDR2 is FNYEAQ in the germline V gene. This CDR3 comprises 17 residues.

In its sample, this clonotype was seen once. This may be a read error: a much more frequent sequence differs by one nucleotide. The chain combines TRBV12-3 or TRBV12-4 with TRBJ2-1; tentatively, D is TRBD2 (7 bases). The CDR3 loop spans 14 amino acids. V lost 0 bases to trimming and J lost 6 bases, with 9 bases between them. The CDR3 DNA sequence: TGTGCCAGCAGTTTAGCGGGGGGGGCCAATGAGCAGTTCTTC. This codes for CASSLAGGANEQFF.

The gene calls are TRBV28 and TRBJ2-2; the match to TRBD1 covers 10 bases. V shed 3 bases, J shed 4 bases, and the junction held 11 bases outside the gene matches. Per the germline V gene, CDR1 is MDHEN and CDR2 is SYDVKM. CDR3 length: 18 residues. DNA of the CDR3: TGTGCCAGCAGTTTGGGGACAGGGGACGCCACGAGCACCGGGGAGCTGTTTTTT. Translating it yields CASSLGTGDATSTGELFF.

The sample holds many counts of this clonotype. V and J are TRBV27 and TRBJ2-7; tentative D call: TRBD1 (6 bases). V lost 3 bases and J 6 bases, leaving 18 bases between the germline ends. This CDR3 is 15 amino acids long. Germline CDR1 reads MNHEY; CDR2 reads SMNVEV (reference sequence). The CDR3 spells CASSLWSQGFGEQYF. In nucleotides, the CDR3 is TGTGCCAGCAGTTTGTGGTCACAGGGTTTCGGCGAGCAGTACTTC.

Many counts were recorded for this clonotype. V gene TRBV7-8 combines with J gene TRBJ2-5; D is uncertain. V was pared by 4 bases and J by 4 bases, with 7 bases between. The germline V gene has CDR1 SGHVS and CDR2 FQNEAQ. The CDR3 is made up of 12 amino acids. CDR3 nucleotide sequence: TGTGCCAGCAGCTCCCTAAGAGAGACCCAGTACTTC. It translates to CASSSLRETQYF.